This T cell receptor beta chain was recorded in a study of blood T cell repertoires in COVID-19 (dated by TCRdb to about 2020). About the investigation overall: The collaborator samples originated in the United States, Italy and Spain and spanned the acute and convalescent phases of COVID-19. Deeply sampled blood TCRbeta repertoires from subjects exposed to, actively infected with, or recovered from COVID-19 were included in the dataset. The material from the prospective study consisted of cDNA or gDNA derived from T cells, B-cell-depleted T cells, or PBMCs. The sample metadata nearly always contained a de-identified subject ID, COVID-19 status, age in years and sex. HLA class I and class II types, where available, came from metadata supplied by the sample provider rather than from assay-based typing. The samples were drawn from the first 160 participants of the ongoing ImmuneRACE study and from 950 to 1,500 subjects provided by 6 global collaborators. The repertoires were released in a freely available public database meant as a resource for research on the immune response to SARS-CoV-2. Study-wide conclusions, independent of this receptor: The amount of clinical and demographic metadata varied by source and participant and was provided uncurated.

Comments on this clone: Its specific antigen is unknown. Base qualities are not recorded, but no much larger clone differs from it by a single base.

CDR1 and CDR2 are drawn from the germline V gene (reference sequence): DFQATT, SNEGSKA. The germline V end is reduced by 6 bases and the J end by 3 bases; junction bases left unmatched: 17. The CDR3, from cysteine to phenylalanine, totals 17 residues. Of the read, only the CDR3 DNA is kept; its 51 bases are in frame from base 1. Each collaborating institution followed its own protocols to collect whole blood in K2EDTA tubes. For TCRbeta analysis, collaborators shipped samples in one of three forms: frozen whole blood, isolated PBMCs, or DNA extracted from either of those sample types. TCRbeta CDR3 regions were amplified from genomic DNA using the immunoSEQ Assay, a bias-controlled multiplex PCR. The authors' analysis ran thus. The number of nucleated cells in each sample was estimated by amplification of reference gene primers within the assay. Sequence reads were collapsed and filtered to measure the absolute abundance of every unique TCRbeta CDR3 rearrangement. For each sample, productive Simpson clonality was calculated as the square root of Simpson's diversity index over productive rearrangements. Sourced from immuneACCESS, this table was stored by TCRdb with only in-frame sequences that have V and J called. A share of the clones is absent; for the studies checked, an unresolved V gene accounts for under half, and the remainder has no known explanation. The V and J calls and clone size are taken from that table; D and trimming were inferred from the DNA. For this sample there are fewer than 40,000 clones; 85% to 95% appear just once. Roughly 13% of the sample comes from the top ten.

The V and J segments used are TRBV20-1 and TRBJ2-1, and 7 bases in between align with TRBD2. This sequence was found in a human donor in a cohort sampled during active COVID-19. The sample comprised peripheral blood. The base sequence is TGCAGTGCCAGTCACGCGGGAGAGGGGAGGGGCTACAATGAGCAGTTCTTC. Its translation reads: CSASHAGEGRGYNEQFF.